This T cell receptor (beta chain) came from a study of somatic mutations in cytotoxic T cells in rheumatoid arthritis. Study information: After diagnosis, patient blood (over 29 ml EDTA) was drawn right away, before any treatment was given. Broader study findings: Patients with rheumatoid arthritis did not differ significantly from age-matched healthy controls in CD8+ T-cell clonality. Healthy controls did not share the age-linked increase in CD8+ clonality seen in rheumatoid arthritis patients.

Method: immunoSEQ multiplex PCR; TCRdb's copy keeps in-frame clones and lacks some. The table shows some 15,000 clones, with approximately 78% occurring only once. Turning to this clone: The antigen remains unidentified.

V was pared by 5 bases and J by 6 bases, with 10 bases between. This CDR3 has 13 residues. CDR1 is LNHNV, CDR2 YYDKDF, per germline (reference sequence). The receptor was isolated from a woman aged 50 to 60 with rheumatoid arthritis. J is TRBJ2-2 and V is TRBV15, with D maybe TRBD2 (5 bases). Input material: CD8+ T cells sorted from blood. CDR3 protein: CATSVRGPGELFF. The CDR3 bases are TGTGCCACCAGCGTACGGGGTCCCGGGGAGCTGTTTTTT.